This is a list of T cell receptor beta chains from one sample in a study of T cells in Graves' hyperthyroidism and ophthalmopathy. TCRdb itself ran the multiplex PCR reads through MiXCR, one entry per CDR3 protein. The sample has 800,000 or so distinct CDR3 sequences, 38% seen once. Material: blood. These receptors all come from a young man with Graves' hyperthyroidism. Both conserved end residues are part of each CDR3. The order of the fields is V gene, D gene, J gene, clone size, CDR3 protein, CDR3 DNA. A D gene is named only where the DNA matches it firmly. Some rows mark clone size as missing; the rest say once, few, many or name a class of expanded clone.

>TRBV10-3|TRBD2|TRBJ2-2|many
CATKGGVAGELFF
TGTGCCACCAAGGGAGGGGTCGCCGGGGAGCTGTTTTTT
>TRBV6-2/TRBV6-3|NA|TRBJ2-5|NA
CASSYRGRRREETQYF
TGTGCCAGCAGTTACCGGGGACGGAGGAGGGAAGAGACCCAGTACTTC
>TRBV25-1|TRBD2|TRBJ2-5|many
CASSGPSGGEGQETQYF
TGTGCCAGCAGTGGTCCTAGCGGGGGGGAGGGCCAAGAGACCCAGTACTTC
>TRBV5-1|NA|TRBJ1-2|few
CASSFDDSYGYTF
TGCGCCAGCAGCTTTGATGATAGCTATGGCTACACCTTC
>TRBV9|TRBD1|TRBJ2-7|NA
CASSGQGSHEQYF
TGTGCCAGCAGCGGACAGGGTAGCCACGAGCAGTACTTC
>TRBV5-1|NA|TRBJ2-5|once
CASSLAERGETQYF
TGCGCCAGCAGCTTGGCCGAACGGGGTGAGACCCAGTACTTC
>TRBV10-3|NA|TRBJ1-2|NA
CATGTYDYGYTF
TGTGCCACCGGGACATACGACTATGGCTACACCTTC
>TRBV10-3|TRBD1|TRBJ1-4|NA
CAISGTGDFEKLFF
TGTGCCATCAGTGGGACAGGGGACTTCGAAAAACTGTTTTTT
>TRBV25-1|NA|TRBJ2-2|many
CASSPESNTGELFF
TGTGCCAGCAGTCCAGAGTCGAACACCGGGGAGCTGTTTTTT
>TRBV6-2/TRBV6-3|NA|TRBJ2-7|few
CASQTMDREQYF
TGTGCCAGTCAGACTATGGATCGGGAGCAGTACTTC
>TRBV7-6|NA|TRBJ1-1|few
CASSPVVGMNTEAFF
TGTGCCAGCAGCCCAGTGGTAGGAATGAACACTGAAGCTTTCTTT
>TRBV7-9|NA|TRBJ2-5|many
CASSWQETQYF
TGTGCCAGCAGCTGGCAGGAGACCCAGTACTTC
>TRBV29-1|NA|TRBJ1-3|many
CSVLDFFGNTIYF
TGCAGCGTCCTCGATTTCTTTGGAAACACCATATATTTT
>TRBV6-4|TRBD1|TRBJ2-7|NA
CASSYRTGGQYEQYF
TGTGCCAGCAGTTACCGGACAGGGGGCCAATACGAGCAGTACTTC
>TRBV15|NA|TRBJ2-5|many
CATSRDSVETQYF
TGTGCCACCAGCAGAGATAGTGTCGAGACCCAGTACTTC
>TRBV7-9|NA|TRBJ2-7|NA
CASSPGHDNPYEQYF
TGTGCCAGCAGCCCGGGACACGATAACCCCTACGAGCAGTACTTC
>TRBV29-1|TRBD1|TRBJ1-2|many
CSAWDRENYGYTF
TGCAGCGCTTGGGACAGGGAGAACTATGGCTACACCTTC
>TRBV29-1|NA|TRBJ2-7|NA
CSVETGKRFGEQYF
TGCAGCGTTGAAACAGGGAAGCGTTTTGGCGAGCAGTACTTC
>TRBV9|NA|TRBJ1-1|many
CASSEGEGAEAFF
TGTGCCAGCAGCGAAGGGGAGGGGGCTGAAGCTTTCTTT
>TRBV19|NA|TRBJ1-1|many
CASRGLAITEAFF
TGTGCCAGTCGAGGGTTGGCGATCACTGAAGCTTTCTTT
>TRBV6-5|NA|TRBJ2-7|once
CASRLLRSYEQYF
TGTGCCAGCCGTCTTCTCCGTTCCTACGAGCAGTACTTC
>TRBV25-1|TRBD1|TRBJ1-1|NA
CASKRTGYTEAFF
TGTGCCAGCAAGCGGACAGGGTACACTGAAGCTTTCTTT
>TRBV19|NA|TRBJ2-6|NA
CASTPLPGQLLSGANVLTF
TGTGCCAGTACCCCCCTTCCCGGACAGCTTCTCTCTGGGGCCAACGTCCTGACTTTC
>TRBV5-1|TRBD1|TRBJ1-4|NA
CASKWTGEGKLFF
TGCGCCAGCAAGTGGACAGGGGAAGGAAAACTGTTTTTT
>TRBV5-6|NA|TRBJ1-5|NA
CASSLLTDSNQPQHF
TGTGCCAGCAGCTTGTTAACGGATAGCAATCAGCCCCAGCATTTT
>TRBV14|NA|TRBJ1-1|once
CASTPILWTVNTEASF
TGTGCCAGCACCCCTATTCTCTGGACAGTGAACACTGAAGCTTCCTTT
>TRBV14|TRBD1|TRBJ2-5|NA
CASSRTTGARSQETQYF
TGTGCCAGCAGCCGCACGACAGGGGCCCGATCCCAAGAGACCCAGTACTTC
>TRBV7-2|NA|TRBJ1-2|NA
CASSSRGSLYGYTF
TGTGCCAGCAGCTCGCGAGGGTCATTGTATGGCTACACCTTC
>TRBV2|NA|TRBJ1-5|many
CASSEFIQRGQPQHF
TGTGCCAGCAGTGAATTCATTCAAAGGGGTCAGCCCCAGCATTTT
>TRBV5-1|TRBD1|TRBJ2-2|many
CASSLDRDTGELFF
TGCGCCAGCAGCTTAGACAGGGACACCGGGGAGCTGTTTTTT